These 20 T cell receptor beta chains were sequenced from one sample in a study of PD-L1 blockade in urothelial cancer. The table came from immunoSEQ multiplex PCR; TCRdb's copy has only in-frame clones and leaves some out. The sample carries 45,000 to 60,000 clones, 88% recorded once. Time point specified: peripheral blood 6 weeks after treatment start. The input for sequencing was PBMCs, taken around atezolizumab (anti-PD-L1) treatment. The receptor source for this set is a man aged 55 to 70 with urothelial cancer.

The chain employs TRBV4-3 and TRBJ2-3; 9 bases agree with TRBD1. The CDR3 runs 16 residues. Germline V gives CDR1 LGHNA, CDR2 YSLEER. V lost 1 base to trimming and J lost 4 bases; unmatched junction nucleotides: 6. CDR3 sequence (DNA): TGCGCCAGCAGCCAAGCGGCGGGACAGGGCGCAGATACGCAGTATTTT. Translated: CASSQAAGQGADTQYF.

The V gene is TRBV28, the J gene TRBJ2-2, with TRBD2 matching 11 bases. The CDR3 has 16 residues. The germline CDR1 and CDR2 sequences are MDHEN and SYDVKM. V gave up 5 bases and J gave up 1 base; unmatched junction bases: 3. This CDR3 is CASSPLAGGNTGELFF. CDR3 coding DNA: TGTGCCAGCAGTCCGCTAGCGGGGGGGAACACCGGGGAGCTGTTTTTT.

The chain has TRBV7-2 and TRBJ2-4; D is possibly TRBD2 (7 bases). V dropped 5 bases and J dropped 2 bases, with 13 bases sitting between them. This CDR3 has 15 amino acids. Germline CDR1 SGHTA, CDR2 FQGNSA. The chain's CDR3 is CASSLGGGPKNIQYF. The CDR3, as DNA: TGTGCCAGCAGCCTAGGGGGGGGCCCCAAAAACATTCAGTACTTC.

This chain links TRBV4-1 with TRBJ2-6, with 12 nucleotides matching TRBD1. V was pared by 3 bases and J by 2 bases, with 5 bases of the junction left unmatched. The CDR3 extends over 18 amino acids. CDR1 MGHRA and CDR2 YSYEKL come from the germline V gene. The CDR3 bases are TGCGCCAGCAGCCAGGAGGGACAGGGGGCGACTGGGGCCAACGTCCTGACTTTC. Its protein is CASSQEGQGATGANVLTF.

The chain joins TRBV7-2 to TRBJ2-1; no reliable D call. Germline lookup yields CDR1 SGHTA and CDR2 FQGNSA. The CDR3 covers 13 residues. V lost 2 bases to trimming and J lost 0 bases, with 2 bases between them. The chain's CDR3 is CASSLYSYNEQFF. The CDR3, as DNA: TGTGCCAGCAGCTTATACTCCTACAATGAGCAGTTCTTC.

J is TRBJ1-2 and V is TRBV19, with D maybe TRBD1 (5 bases). This CDR3 comprises 11 residues. CDR1 and CDR2 from the germline V gene are LNHDA and SQIVND (reference sequence). The ends were cut back, 4 bases at V and 7 bases at J, with 7 bases in the middle. The CDR3 region has the DNA TGTGCCAGTAGTAACAGGTTTGGCTACACCTTC. Residues: CASSNRFGYTF.

The V gene is TRBV6-5, the J gene TRBJ1-2; D remains unclear. CDR1 and CDR2 (germline): MNHEY, SVGAGI. The V end lost 4 bases, the J end lost 6 bases, and 12 bases lay between the germline ends. CDR3 size: 13 residues. The CDR3 loop reads CASSSRLSDGYTF. Here the CDR3 DNA reads TGTGCCAGCAGTTCGAGGCTCTCGGATGGCTACACCTTC.

This clone is a singleton in its sample. The chain combines TRBV6-5 with TRBJ1-1; D may be TRBD1 (6 bases). This CDR3 is 14 amino acids long. V lost 5 bases and J lost 1, with 11 bases in between. CDR1 is MNHEY, CDR2 SVGAGI, per germline. The CDR3: CASSTRQANTEAFF. The CDR3 bases are TGTGCCAGCAGTACGCGACAGGCGAACACTGAAGCTTTCTTT.

The chain joins TRBV9 to TRBJ2-1, with a tentative D call TRBD2 (5 bases). Per the germline V gene, CDR1 is SGDLS and CDR2 is YYNGEE. The CDR3 extends over 15 amino acids. Trimming took 4 bases from V and 0 from J, leaving 11 bases between them. The CDR3 bases are TGTGCCAGCAGCCCAGCGGTGAGCTCCTACAATGAGCAGTTCTTC. It encodes CASSPAVSSYNEQFF.

This chain links TRBV28 with TRBJ2-2, with unresolved D. This CDR3 has 13 residues. With 4 bases removed from V and 1 base from J, the gap between germline ends came to 4 bases. CDR1 MDHEN and CDR2 SYDVKM come from the germline V gene. CDR3 in amino acids: CASSSGNTGELFF. Here the CDR3 DNA reads TGTGCCAGCAGTTCGGGGAACACCGGGGAGCTGTTTTTT.

V gene TRBV6-5 combines with J gene TRBJ2-7; possible D gene TRBD1, 5 bases. There are 14 residues in the CDR3. With 6 bases removed from V and 2 bases from J, the gap between germline ends came to 14 bases. Germline V gene data show CDR1 as MNHEY and CDR2 as SVGAGI. The CDR3 protein is CASSHRGSTYEQYF. The CDR3 nucleotides are TGTGCCAGCAGCCATAGGGGCAGCACCTACGAGCAGTACTTC.

This chain joins TRBV15 and TRBJ2-6; 7 bases agree with TRBD2. Germline V gene data show CDR1 as LNHNV and CDR2 as YYDKDF (reference sequence). The length of the CDR3 is 18 residues. Trimming cost V 2 bases and J 5 bases; bases outside gene matches: 12. This CDR3 reads CATSRPPGGSSWANVLTF. The CDR3 nucleotides read TGTGCCACCAGCAGACCTCCCGGGGGGTCTTCTTGGGCCAACGTCCTGACTTTC.

The chain is built from TRBV11-2 and TRBJ2-1, with 11 bases lining up with TRBD2. The CDR3 covers 15 residues. V shed 2 bases, J shed 9 bases, and the junction held 6 bases outside the gene matches. From germline, CDR1 is SGHAT and CDR2 FQNNGV. The CDR3 coding sequence is TGTGCCAGCAGCTTATTAGCGGGAGGGGTGGGTGAGCAGTTCTTC. Its translation is CASSLLAGGVGEQFF.

The gene calls are TRBV25-1 and TRBJ1-4, with TRBD1 identical over 9 bases. CDR1 MGHDK and CDR2 SYGVNS come from the germline V gene. There are 15 residues in the CDR3. Unmatched junction bases numbered 10, after V lost 4 bases and J lost 10 bases. The CDR3 spells CASSGMGTGGGKLFF. The CDR3 bases are TGTGCCAGCAGTGGAATGGGAACAGGGGGCGGAAAACTGTTTTTT.

This clone was observed a handful of times. CDR3 sequence (DNA): TGTGCCAGCAGGGGGGTTAGAAGGGGGTTTACTGAAGCTTTCTTT. Translated: CASRGVRRGFTEAFF. This rearrangement joins TRBV27 to TRBJ1-1, with a possible D match to TRBD1 (6 bases). The germline CDR1 and CDR2 sequences are MNHEY and SMNVEV (reference sequence). With 6 bases removed from V and 5 bases from J, the gap between germline ends came to 19 bases. The CDR3 is made up of 15 amino acids.

The J gene is TRBJ1-2, the V gene TRBV10-3; the D gene is possibly TRBD1 (6 bases). Germline V gene data show CDR1 as ENHRY and CDR2 as SYGVKD. This CDR3 region has 14 residues. Deletions cut 4 bases from V and 2 bases from J, with 11 bases between. Here the CDR3 reads CAISATGPNYGYTF. CDR3 nucleotide sequence: TGTGCCATCAGTGCAACAGGGCCAAACTATGGCTACACCTTC.

The gene calls are TRBV30 and TRBJ1-6; 9 bases fit TRBD1. In germline, CDR1 is GTSNPN, CDR2 SVGIG (reference sequence). The CDR3 covers 13 residues. The V gene end was trimmed by 3 bases and the J gene end by 12 bases; junction bases not matched to a gene: 6. The DNA of the CDR3 is TGTGCCTGGAGCCGGGACAGGGTTCTACCCCTCCACTTT. Translation gives CAWSRDRVLPLHF.

Only a few counts were recorded for this clone. The V and J genes are TRBV19 and TRBJ1-5; a weak D match, TRBD1 (5 bases). Germline V gives CDR1 LNHDA, CDR2 SQIVND (reference sequence). Trimming pared 5 bases from V and 3 bases from J, leaving 14 bases between. CDR3 length: 15 amino acids. DNA for the CDR3: TGTGCCAGTAGTCTGATGGGGGGGACCAATCAGCCCCAGCATTTT. This encodes CASSLMGGTNQPQHF.

The chain recombines TRBV29-1 with TRBJ1-1; the D gene is possibly TRBD1 (5 bases). The CDR3 is 11 residues long. Germline-derived CDR1 and CDR2 are SQVTM and ANQGSEA. V gave up 7 bases and J gave up 1 base, with 7 bases separating them. CDR3 nucleotides: TGCAGCGGTCAGGGGAACACTGAAGCTTTCTTT. The encoded protein is CSGQGNTEAFF.

Here the CDR3 reads CASSLVYRGQGVRGTEAFF. In nucleotides, the CDR3 is TGCGCCAGCAGCTTGGTTTATCGGGGACAGGGGGTAAGAGGGACTGAAGCTTTCTTT. The V call is TRBV5-1, the J call TRBJ1-1; 11 positions match TRBD1. The germline gives CDR1 SGHRS, CDR2 YFSETQ. The CDR3 runs to 19 residues. V lost 0 bases, J lost 5 bases, and 15 bases stayed unmatched.